These T cell receptor beta chains were read from a single sample in a study of regulatory T cells in long-lasting Graves disease. A single record per CDR3 protein comes from TCRdb applying MiXCR to the multiplex PCR reads. The table has 700,000 or so distinct CDR3 sequences, 25% to 35% seen once. Material: peripheral blood mononuclear cells (PBMCs), obtained when the disease was refractory, from a patient treated with antithyroid drugs. All receptors derive from a female donor with Graves disease. The CDR3 runs from the conserved cysteine through the conserved F or W. D genes are given only for firm matches. Size values are once, few and many counts, or a class for expanded clones, and some rows have none.

CDR3 DNA	CDR3 protein	D gene	clone size	V gene	J gene
TGCGCCAGCAGCTTGTACAGGTCCGGTCACATTCAGTACTTC	CASSLYRSGHIQYF	NA	NA	TRBV5-1	TRBJ2-4
TGCGCCAGCAGCCTTACAGGGTCACCTGAAGCTTTCTTT	CASSLTGSPEAFF	NA	NA	TRBV5-1	TRBJ1-1
TGTGCCAGCACAGAGTCATATGGCTACACCTTC	CASTESYGYTF	NA	NA	TRBV6-1	TRBJ1-2
TGTGCCAGCAGCCCCCTGCCAGCAGATATTAACTATGGCTACACCTTC	CASSPLPADINYGYTF	NA	many	TRBV12-3/TRBV12-4	TRBJ1-2
TGTGCCAGCTCACCGACCCGGGACGGCAATCAGCCCCAGCATTTT	CASSPTRDGNQPQHF	NA	few	TRBV18	TRBJ1-5
TGTGCCATCAGGTCCTTGACAGAGTTTAACTATGGCTACACCTTC	CAIRSLTEFNYGYTF	NA	NA	TRBV10-3	TRBJ1-2
TGTGCCAGCAGTTTATGGCAGGGGAATCAGCCCCAGCATTTT	CASSLWQGNQPQHF	NA	many	TRBV12-3/TRBV12-4	TRBJ1-5
TGTGCCACTAATAGCGGGGGCTACGAGCAGTACTTC	CATNSGGYEQYF	TRBD2	NA	TRBV19	TRBJ2-7
TGTGCCAGCAGCTTAACAGGGGGGGGAGGTTCAAGTTTCTTT	CASSLTGGGGSSFF	NA	once	TRBV7-3	TRBJ1-1
TGTGCCAGCAGCGTAGGCTCCCTGGGTAGCGGGAGTTCCTACGAGCAGTACTTC	CASSVGSLGSGSSYEQYF	TRBD2	NA	TRBV9	TRBJ2-7
TGTGCCAGCAGTTTGCAGGCAGCAGGTGTCATTCAGTACTTC	CASSLQAAGVIQYF	NA	few	TRBV6-2/TRBV6-3	TRBJ2-4
TGTGCCAGCAGTTTTCGACAGGACTACTATGGCTACACCTTC	CASSFRQDYYGYTF	NA	few	TRBV12-3/TRBV12-4	TRBJ1-2
TGTGCCAGCAGAGAAGAACGGATCTCTGGAAACACCATATATTTT	CASREERISGNTIYF	NA	few	TRBV2	TRBJ1-3
TGTGCCAGCAGTGACAGGGGTGGTTCACCCCTCCACTTT	CASSDRGGSPLHF	TRBD1	many	TRBV6-2/TRBV6-3	TRBJ1-6
TGTGCCAGCAGTTTGACTGGGTATGAAATGAACACTGAAGCTTTCTTT	CASSLTGYEMNTEAFF	NA	many	TRBV12-3/TRBV12-4	TRBJ1-1
TGTGCCAGCAGCCCAGGGGGACTACGCTCAGAGCAGTACTTC	CASSPGGLRSEQYF	NA	few	TRBV11-2	TRBJ2-7